Below are 14 T cell receptor beta chains sequenced from a single sample in a study of T cell responses to AZD1222 COVID-19 vaccine (dated by TCRdb to the early 2020s). The sample's time point, from its label and the paper: about 28 days (+/-7) after the second vaccine dose. The library relied on the immunoSEQ multiplex PCR assay. This is the immuneACCESS table as TCRdb keeps it, with only in-frame sequences that have V and J called. A part of the clones is gone; compared with another copy, unresolved V genes explain less than half, and the rest is unexplained. For this sample there are about 80,000 clones; 80% to 90% appear just once. The top ten clonotypes cover about 10% of the sample. The sample in question was peripheral blood, obtained 28 days after the second AZD1222 dose. These receptors all come from an adult who received the AZD1222 COVID-19 vaccine.

This chain links TRBV27 with TRBJ1-5; D gene unclear. The germline V and J ends were trimmed by 6 bases and 5 bases, with 14 bases remaining between them. CDR3 length: 14 amino acids. Germline V gene sequence: CDR1 MNHEY, CDR2 SMNVEV (reference sequence). The CDR3 here is CASRNRVKDQPQHF. The CDR3 bases are TGTGCCAGCAGGAACCGGGTTAAGGATCAGCCCCAGCATTTT.

This chain uses TRBV6-5 with TRBJ1-2; D is ambiguous. Germline V lookup: CDR1 MNHEY, CDR2 SVGAGI. The CDR3 sequence is 12 residues long. V lost 6 bases to trimming and J lost 0 bases, with 5 bases between them. The CDR3 DNA reads as TGTGCCAGCAGGGAGGCTAACTATGGCTACACCTTC. The encoded protein is CASREANYGYTF.

The chain has TRBV15 and TRBJ2-3; 8 positions agree with TRBD1. The CDR3 length is 14 residues. The V and J ends lost 7 bases and 0 bases, in that order; junction bases with no gene match: 3. Germline-derived CDR1 and CDR2 are LNHNV and YYDKDF (reference sequence). CDR3: CATTGTGSTDTQYF. The CDR3 DNA sequence: TGTGCCACCACGGGGACAGGAAGCACAGATACGCAGTATTTT.

The J gene is TRBJ1-1, the V gene TRBV9, with unresolved D. This CDR3 has 11 residues. Germline loops: CDR1 SGDLS, CDR2 YYNGEE. The ends were cut back, 0 bases at V and 8 bases at J, with 5 bases in the middle. The CDR3: CASSVVQEAFF. Here the CDR3 DNA reads TGTGCCAGCAGCGTAGTACAGGAAGCTTTCTTT.

The chain joins TRBV27 to TRBJ1-2; D may be TRBD1 (6 bases). The CDR3 runs 15 residues. Germline V gene lookup returns CDR1 MNHEY and CDR2 SMNVEV (reference sequence). Trimming shortened V by 1 base and J by 7 bases, and 16 bases separated the two germline ends. CDR3 amino acids: CASSLYYRASGGYTF. CDR3 nucleotides: TGTGCCAGCAGTTTATACTACAGGGCTAGTGGTGGCTACACCTTC.

Here the CDR3 reads CASSQDGPKGWAQSSTDTQYF. The CDR3 region has the DNA TGCGCCAGCAGCCAAGATGGCCCCAAAGGGTGGGCCCAGTCTAGCACAGATACGCAGTATTTT. The V gene is TRBV4-1, the J gene TRBJ2-3; D ambiguous. The germline V and J ends were trimmed by 0 bases and 0 bases, with 25 bases remaining between them. In germline, CDR1 is MGHRA, CDR2 YSYEKL. The CDR3 length is 21 residues.

This chain connects TRBV5-4 to TRBJ1-6, with a tentative D call TRBD1 (5 bases). CDR3 length: 14 residues. The V gene lost 8 bases and the J gene lost 5 bases, with 14 bases spanning the gap. The germline V gene has CDR1 SGHNT and CDR2 YYREEE (reference sequence). DNA of the CDR3: TGTGCCAGTTCTAGGGACCGGGATAATTCACCCCTCCACTTT. This translates into CASSRDRDNSPLHF. Full variable domain (missing parts from reference TRBV5-4 and TRBJ1-6): ETGVTQSPTHLIKTRGQQVTLRCSSQSGHNTVSWYQQALGQGPQFIFQYYREEENGRGNFPPRFSGLQFPNYSSELNVNALELDDSALYLCASSRDRDNSPLHFGNGTRLTVT.

The chain couples TRBV10-3 to TRBJ2-1, with 12 positions matching TRBD2. Germline lookup yields CDR1 ENHRY and CDR2 SYGVKD. The CDR3 is 17 residues long. With 6 bases clipped from V and 4 bases from J, the junction kept 10 bases outside the gene matches. CDR3 amino acids: CAISPTSGGGGYNEQFF. Here the CDR3 DNA reads TGTGCCATCAGCCCGACTAGCGGGGGAGGCGGGTACAATGAGCAGTTCTTC.

This clone appeared once. The V and J genes are TRBV29-1 and TRBJ2-7, with D hard to call. The CDR3 runs to 14 residues. V was shortened by 4 bases and J by 2 bases, with 15 bases between the two germline ends. Germline values: CDR1 SQVTM, CDR2 ANQGSEA. DNA of the CDR3: TGCAGCGTTGCCTTGTGGGGAAACCCCTACGAGCAGTACTTC. Translating it yields CSVALWGNPYEQYF.

The chain recombines TRBV6-5 with TRBJ1-3; the D is unclear. The ends were cut back, 6 bases at V and 4 bases at J, with 4 bases in the middle. In germline, CDR1 is MNHEY, CDR2 SVGAGI. There are 11 residues in the CDR3. The CDR3 spells CASRRGNTIYF. The CDR3 bases are TGTGCCAGCAGGAGAGGAAACACCATATATTTT.

This sequence joins TRBV6-1 and TRBJ2-1, with 8 positions matching TRBD2. Germline V CDR1 and CDR2: MNHNS, SASEGT. Trimming took 2 bases from V and 5 from J; bases not matched to a gene: 11. The CDR3 is made up of 17 amino acids. The CDR3 nucleotides read TGTGCCAGCAGTGAAATGCGGGGACTAGGAGGGAACAATGAGCAGTTCTTC. Translated: CASSEMRGLGGNNEQFF.

The chain joins TRBV18 to TRBJ1-2, with D unclear. Germline V gives CDR1 KGHSH, CDR2 LQKENI. Between the trimmed V and J ends, which lost 1 base and 5 bases, there was a span of 8 bases. The CDR3 runs to 13 residues. CDR3 in DNA: TGTGCCAGCTCACCACGGGCTGAGTATGGCTACACCTTC. As protein: CASSPRAEYGYTF.

This chain links TRBV28 with TRBJ1-5; D is ambiguous. Germline lookup yields CDR1 MDHEN and CDR2 SYDVKM. The CDR3 has 16 residues. With 5 bases removed from V and 2 bases from J, the gap between germline ends came to 16 bases. For the CDR3, the DNA is TGTGCCAGCAGTCATCAGCAGGTGAATGGCAATCAGCCCCAGCATTTT. Protein sequence: CASSHQQVNGNQPQHF.

V and J are TRBV9 and TRBJ1-2; maybe TRBD1 (5 bases). Trimming pared 4 bases from V and 2 bases from J, leaving 15 bases between. This CDR3 is built from 15 residues. Germline-derived CDR1 and CDR2 are SGDLS and YYNGEE. The DNA of the CDR3 is TGTGCCAGCAGCTCTTGGACAAAAGCCAACTATGGCTACACCTTC. It specifies CASSSWTKANYGYTF. The whole variable domain, filled in from reference TRBV9 and TRBJ1-2, reads DSGVTQTPKHLITATGQRVTLRCSPRSGDLSVYWYQQSLDQGLQFLIQYYNGEERAKGNILERFSAQQFPDLHSELNLSSLELGDSALYFCASSSWTKANYGYTFGSGTRLTVV.